The clone carrying this TCR beta chain has only a few counts. What it binds is not known. The time point: pre-sensitization, week 0. Sample treatment: therapeutic diphenylcyclopropenone sensitization with weekly scalp DPC. The CDR3 contains 16 residues. J gave up 5 bases and V 4 bases, and 11 bases lay outside the gene matches. Germline-derived CDR1 and CDR2 are SGHVS and FNYEAQ. The data were taken from a study of human T cells and chemical hapten exposure. Study overall: 2% DPC applied to a 2 cm by 2 cm arm area sensitized donors. Patients had diphenylcyclopropenone applied to the scalp weekly throughout the roughly 24-week study.

MiXCR was run by TCRdb on the RACE reads, yielding one entry per CDR3 protein. The data hold approximately 180,000 distinct CDR3 sequences, with roughly 30% observed a single time. The study, taken as a whole, reports: DPC sensitization produced no change in TCRs with frequency above 1 in 1000.

Here the sequenced sample was whole blood, taken in connection with sensitization to the hapten diphenylcyclopropenone (DPC). V gene TRBV7-6 combines with J gene TRBJ2-7, with 10 bases aligning to TRBD2. This TCR came from a young woman with alopecia areata. Some clones in this sample may be carry-over from other donors' samples. The CDR3, as DNA: TGTGCCAGCAGCTCCGAATCGGGACTAGCGCTTCACGAGCAGTACTTC. Its translation is CASSSESGLALHEQYF.